A single sample gave rise to the 6 T cell receptor beta chains below, sequenced in a study of breast tumors, draining lymph nodes, adjacent tissues. Axillary draining lymph nodes of breast cancer patients supplied the node samples. TCRdb passed the multiplex PCR reads through MiXCR, listing each CDR3 protein once. The table includes approximately 300,000 distinct CDR3 sequences, roughly 30% detected once. The sequencing input was axillary lymph node tissue. Receptors were obtained from a female donor with breast cancer. Some clones in this sample may be carry-over from other donors' samples.

Comment on this clonotype: In this CDR3 the conserved last residue, phenylalanine or tryptophan, is missing, so a read error is likely. The chain is built from TRBV20-1 and TRBJ1-6; no clear D gene. The CDR3 consists of 14 residues. Germline V CDR1 and CDR2: DFQATT, SNEGSKA (reference sequence). CDR3 amino acids: CSARAQTYNSPLHL. Here the CDR3 DNA reads TGCAGTGCTAGAGCCCAGACCTATAATTCCCCCCTCCACCTT.

About this clonotype itself: A much more abundant neighbour one base away suggests this may be a read error. J is TRBJ2-3 and V is TRBV11-2; TRBD2 matches at 8 bases. The V gene's germline CDR1 is SGHAT and CDR2 FQNNGV. V trimming: 8 bases; J trimming: 8 bases; junction bases outside the gene matches: 9. This CDR3 is 13 amino acids long. The CDR3 loop is CASGDGTRATQYF. CDR3 DNA: TGTGCCAGCGGGGACGGGACTAGGGCTACGCAGTATTTT.

This clonotype occurred many times. This rearrangement joins TRBV5-1 to TRBJ2-5, with 7 bases aligning to TRBD2. The germline V gene has CDR1 SGHRS and CDR2 YFSETQ. After removal of 4 bases from V and 0 bases from J, the junction contained 15 bases not matched to a gene. The CDR3 extends over 18 amino acids. Written as DNA, the CDR3 is TGCGCCAGCAGCCTCGCTCTCCGGACTAGTCAGTACCAAGAGACCCAGTACTTC. Translated: CASSLALRTSQYQETQYF.

This clonotype was detected many times. The J gene is TRBJ2-1, the V gene TRBV5-1, with 8 bases aligning to TRBD1. Germline assignment: CDR1 SGHRS and CDR2 YFSETQ. This CDR3 has 15 residues. V shed 0 bases and J 2 bases; nucleotides not matched to a gene: 1. In DNA, the CDR3 is TGCGCCAGCAGCTTGGAACAGGGGGCCTACAATGAGCAGTTCTTC. This gives the protein CASSLEQGAYNEQFF.

A note on this clonotype: A read error is possible here, since a much larger clone lies one base away. CDR3 DNA sequence: TGTGCCAGCAGCTTAGGACCGCAGGGTCAGAACTTC. It specifies CASSLGPQGQNF. J is TRBJ2-4 and V is TRBV13, with D maybe TRBD1 (5 bases). There are 12 residues in the CDR3. Germline CDR1 PRHDT, CDR2 FYEKMQ (reference sequence).

This clonotype came up many times. This sequence joins TRBV12-3 or TRBV12-4 and TRBJ1-5; 9 nucleotides match TRBD1. The CDR3 has 16 amino acids. Unmatched junction bases numbered 5, after V lost 0 bases and J lost 5 bases. The CDR3 DNA is TGTGCCAGCAGTTTAGCGGGACAGGGTCAGGATCAGCCCCAGCATTTT. Its protein product is CASSLAGQGQDQPQHF.